These 14 T cell receptor beta chains were all obtained from the same sample, sequenced in a study of human T cells and chemical hapten exposure. The treatment denotes: therapeutic diphenylcyclopropenone sensitization with weekly scalp DPC. The library attached unique molecular identifiers to individual cDNA molecules. One entry per CDR3 protein results from TCRdb running MiXCR on the reads. Seen here are about 660 distinct CDR3 sequences, about 49% observed once, and the top ten hold roughly 8.5%. Specimen: whole blood, collected before DPC sensitization or 2, 6, or about 24 weeks after (not recorded which). These receptor sequences come from an adult with alopecia areata. Some clones in this sample may be carry-over from other donors' samples. This table probably holds off-target reads from a library built for another chain.

The chain recombines TRBV9 with TRBJ2-3; unclear D gene. CDR1 is SGDLS and CDR2 is YYNGEE in the germline V gene. The CDR3 sequence is 14 residues long. Deletions cut 2 bases from V and 1 base from J, with 8 bases between. CDR3 coding DNA: TGTGCCAGCAGCGTCTTCCCGGGCACAGATACGCAGTATTTT. Translating it yields CASSVFPGTDTQYF.

In nucleotides, the CDR3 is TGTGCCAGCAGTCGGACTGGGGACGGTTATCAGCCCCAGCATTTT. This codes for CASSRTGDGYQPQHF. This chain joins TRBV6-5 and TRBJ1-5, with D possibly TRBD1 on 5 matching bases. This CDR3 comprises 15 residues. Germline-derived CDR1 and CDR2 are MNHEY and SVGAGI. Trimming took 5 bases from V and 5 from J, leaving 16 bases between them.

The chain couples TRBV7-2 to TRBJ2-5; D uncertain. This CDR3 contains 12 residues. Germline CDR1 is SGHTA and CDR2 is FQGNSA. The V end lost 2 bases, the J end lost 5 bases, and 6 bases lay between the germline ends. The CDR3 protein is CASSLSRETQYF. The CDR3 DNA is TGTGCCAGCAGCTTAAGTCGGGAGACCCAGTACTTC.

The genes are TRBV18 and TRBJ2-7; maybe TRBD2 (7 bases). The CDR3 is made up of 13 amino acids. The ends were cut back, 5 bases at V and 6 bases at J, with 14 bases in the middle. In germline, CDR1 is KGHSH, CDR2 LQKENI. Here the CDR3 DNA reads TGTGCCAGCTCAGGGGGGGGCGCGATCGAGCAGTACTTC. Translation gives CASSGGGAIEQYF.

This clonotype was picked up a small number of times. V usage is TRBV28 and J usage is TRBJ1-1; no clear D. The CDR3 spans 15 residues. The germline V and J ends were trimmed by 2 bases and 0 bases, with 10 bases remaining between them. Germline-derived CDR1 and CDR2 are MDHEN and SYDVKM. In nucleotides, the CDR3 is TGTGCCAGCAGTTTACCGGCCCTAGTGAACACTGAAGCTTTCTTT. It is translated as CASSLPALVNTEAFF.

This clonotype turned up a few times. The chain links TRBV5-1 to TRBJ1-3; 7 bases are shared with TRBD1. The CDR3 covers 14 residues. V was pared by 5 bases and J by 3 bases, with 5 bases of the junction left unmatched. CDR1 and CDR2 from the germline V gene are SGHRS and YFSETQ. CDR3 loop: CASSITGVGNTIYF. The DNA of the CDR3 is TGCGCCAGCAGTATTACAGGGGTTGGAAACACCATATATTTT.

This clonotype was recorded a few times. This sequence joins TRBV7-9 and TRBJ1-2, with 7 bases that match TRBD1. Germline V CDR1 and CDR2: SEHNR, FQNEAQ (reference sequence). The CDR3 length is 13 residues. J gave up 5 bases and V 4 bases, and 4 bases lay outside the gene matches. CDR3: CASSYDRVYGYTF. DNA of the CDR3: TGTGCCAGCAGCTACGACAGGGTTTATGGCTACACCTTC.

The chain uses TRBV11-1 and TRBJ1-1; D is unclear. The germline CDR1 and CDR2 sequences are SGHAT and FQDESV (reference sequence). V lost 4 bases and J lost 4, with 10 bases in between. This CDR3 region has 13 residues. The CDR3 spells CASSSRVLTEAFF. The CDR3 DNA follows: TGTGCCAGCAGCTCGAGGGTACTCACTGAAGCTTTCTTT.

The rearrangement links TRBV6-2 or TRBV6-3 to TRBJ2-3; D may correspond to TRBD1 or TRBD2 (5 bases each). CDR3 length equals 12 residues. The germline V gene has CDR1 MNHEY and CDR2 SVGEGT. V lost 4 bases to trimming and J lost 3 bases, with 5 bases between them. The CDR3 sequence: CASSWGTDTQYF. Here the CDR3 DNA reads TGTGCCAGCAGTTGGGGGACAGATACGCAGTATTTT.

This chain links TRBV29-1 with TRBJ2-5; TRBD1 is a possible D gene (6 bases). This CDR3 is built from 13 residues. The V gene's germline CDR1 is SQVTM and CDR2 ANQGSEA. Trimming pared 1 base from V and 5 bases from J, leaving 11 bases between. DNA of the CDR3: TGCAGCGTTGAAGTTCAGCAGGGGGAGACCCAGTACTTC. It is translated as CSVEVQQGETQYF. Full variable domain (remainder filled in from reference TRBV29-1 and TRBJ2-5): SAVISQKPSRDICQRGTSLTIQCQVDSQVTMMFWYRQQPGQSLTLIATANQGSEATYESGFVIDKFPISRPNLTFSTLTVSNMSPEDSSIYLCSVEVQQGETQYFGPGTRLLVL.

The rearrangement uses TRBV2 and TRBJ2-2, with D hard to call. The CDR3 is 14 amino acids. CDR1 SNHLY and CDR2 FYNNEI come from the germline V gene. V lost 5 bases to trimming and J lost 6 bases, with 13 bases between them. CDR3 amino acids: CASSIQRVPGELFF. DNA for the CDR3: TGTGCCAGCAGTATTCAGAGAGTCCCCGGGGAGCTGTTTTTT.

J is TRBJ2-7 and V is TRBV7-8; D is undetermined. The V end was cut by 5 bases, the J end by 0 bases, with 11 bases between. CDR3 length: 14 amino acids. Germline values: CDR1 SGHVS, CDR2 FQNEAQ. The CDR3 protein is CASSPSESSYEQYF. The CDR3 nucleotides read TGTGCCAGCAGCCCCTCAGAGAGCTCCTACGAGCAGTACTTC.

This chain connects TRBV5-1 to TRBJ2-7, with D uncertain. Trimming took 4 bases from V and 4 from J, leaving 9 bases between them. This CDR3 is 12 amino acids long. Germline CDR1 reads SGHRS; CDR2 reads YFSETQ. The CDR3 loop is CASSLTAYEQYF. The CDR3 DNA sequence: TGCGCCAGCAGCCTGACCGCTTACGAGCAGTACTTC.

Here the CDR3 DNA reads TGTGCCAGCAGCTTCATAGCGGGGATGAGTACAGATACGCAGTATTTT. It translates to CASSFIAGMSTDTQYF. The chain employs TRBV11-2 and TRBJ2-3, with 8 positions matching TRBD2. This CDR3 region has 16 residues. V gave up 3 bases and J gave up 3 bases; unmatched junction bases: 8. Germline values: CDR1 SGHAT, CDR2 FQNNGV. The whole variable domain, filled in from reference TRBV11-2 and TRBJ2-3, reads EAGVAQSPRYKIIEKRQSVAFWCNPISGHATLYWYQQILGQGPKLLIQFQNNGVVDDSQLPKDRFSAERLKGVDSTLKIQPAKLEDSAVYLCASSFIAGMSTDTQYFGPGTRLTVL.